There are many counts of the clone carrying this T cell receptor (beta chain). Its specificity is unknown. This sample stems from a study of identical twins. Whole-study results and caveats: It was out-of-frame TCR alpha sharing in monozygotic twins that models underestimated.

CDR3 length equals 13 residues. V lost 4 bases and J 6 bases, leaving 10 bases between the germline ends. The germline V gene has CDR1 WSHSY and CDR2 SAAADI. With template switching, a universal primer site was added, and the cDNA carried unique molecular identifiers. A single record per CDR3 protein comes from TCRdb applying MiXCR to the 5' RACE reads. The sample consists of a few hundred thousand distinct CDR3 sequences, roughly 26% of them appearing once. This sample also appeared in a second study, on T cells expressing NK-cell markers. That investigation notes: Of CD8+ T cells, about 1.0-8% belonged to dominant NKG2C+ clonotypes in 5 to 7 donors.

The V call is TRBV10-2, the J call TRBJ1-5; D is unresolved. Sequencing was performed on CD4+ T cells sorted from blood. This clonotype was obtained from a young woman in good health. The CDR3 DNA is TGCGCCAGCAGTGCTTCGGACTTTCAGCCCCAGCATTTT. Protein sequence: CASSASDFQPQHF.